Sequencing of this T cell receptor beta chain was carried out in a study of blood T cell repertoires in COVID-19. Study-wide background: COVID-19 samples from acute and convalescent phases originated in the United States, Italy and Spain.

The authors' processing: From reference gene primer amplification, estimates of nucleated cell counts were derived. Using immunoSEQ multiplex PCR, the repertoire was profiled, and TCRdb retains in-frame clones only, with some absent. D and trimming come from the DNA, and the V and J calls and clone size come from that table. The sample consists of tens of thousands of clones, 85% of them appearing once. The CDR3 has 15 amino acids. Germline assignment: CDR1 SGHRS and CDR2 YFSETQ. V lost 4 bases to trimming and J lost 4 bases; unmatched junction nucleotides: 6. The TCR sequence derives from a human donor in a cohort sampled during active COVID-19. The chain employs TRBV5-1 and TRBJ2-5, with TRBD1 matching 11 bases. Material for sequencing was peripheral blood. The CDR3 DNA sequence: TGCGCCAGCAGCGAGGGACAGGGGGGGACAGAGACCCAGTACTTC. Encoded protein: CASSEGQGGTETQYF.